The TCR beta chain described here comes from a study of blood T cell repertoires in COVID-19. Produced via immunoSEQ multiplex PCR; TCRdb's table is partial and in-frame only. This table holds around 150,000 clones, around 80% found once. Only one count was recorded for this clone. Germline V lookup: CDR1 SGHRS, CDR2 YFSETQ. V was shortened by 0 bases and J by 7 bases, with 11 bases between the two germline ends. This CDR3 contains 15 residues. The chain joins TRBV5-1 to TRBJ1-6; D gene unclear. The receptor comes from a woman at least 80 years old with acute or convalescent COVID-19. The sample comprised peripheral blood. Written as DNA, the CDR3 is TGCGCCAGCAGCTTGGATTCGGGTAGGAATTCACCCCTCCACTTT. Its translation: CASSLDSGRNSPLHF.